This passage covers 23 T cell receptor beta chains from one sample sequenced in a study of identical twins. In TCRdb, the 5' RACE reads were re-called with MiXCR into one record per CDR3 protein. The table includes a few hundred thousand distinct CDR3 sequences, 9% to 10% detected once. These data also formed part of another study, on yellow fever vaccine responses in identical twins.

Sequencing was carried out using PBMCs. The receptors here all came from a woman aged 18-29 years in good health.

This clonotype was detected a few times. The rearrangement links TRBV12-3 or TRBV12-4 to TRBJ1-2, with D perhaps TRBD1 (5 bases). The CDR3 consists of 13 residues. Trimming removed 4 bases from V and 7 bases from J, with 13 bases in between. This CDR3 is CASSSTHGTGYTF. The DNA of the CDR3 is TGTGCCAGCAGTTCCACCCACGGGACTGGCTACACCTTC.

This chain joins TRBV24-1 and TRBJ2-3, with unresolved D. CDR1 is KGHDR and CDR2 is SFDVKD in the germline V gene. Trimming removed 1 base at V and 12 bases at J, with 13 bases between. The CDR3 has 13 residues. The CDR3 nucleotides read TGTGCCACCAGTGATTTCGGGCCGTCCACCCAGTATTTT. Residues: CATSDFGPSTQYF.

This clonotype was counted ten times or more. The chain has TRBV24-1 and TRBJ1-4; D is unclear. This CDR3 spans 14 amino acids. Germline CDR1 reads KGHDR; CDR2 reads SFDVKD. The V gene lost 7 bases and the J gene lost 7 bases, with 15 bases spanning the gap. CDR3: CATRAFRWGEKLFF. CDR3 in DNA: TGTGCCACCAGGGCCTTTAGATGGGGTGAAAAACTGTTTTTT.

This clonotype was counted ten times or more. The rearrangement uses TRBV20-1 and TRBJ2-7; TRBD2 aligns across 12 bases. V was pared by 2 bases and J by 6 bases, with 2 bases of the junction left unmatched. Germline assignment: CDR1 DFQATT and CDR2 SNEGSKA (reference sequence). The CDR3 sequence is 13 residues long. Here the CDR3 reads CSARPGLAGEQYF. The CDR3 DNA reads as TGCAGTGCTAGACCGGGACTAGCGGGCGAGCAGTACTTC.

The chain links TRBV6-1 to TRBJ2-3; 13 bases line up with TRBD2. The CDR3 length is 15 residues. The junction had 2 bases not matched to a gene; V was cut back by 4 bases and J by 4 bases. The germline V gene has CDR1 MNHNS and CDR2 SASEGT. The DNA of the CDR3 is TGTGCCAGCAGTGGACTAGCGGGGGGAGCAGATACGCAGTATTTT. This encodes CASSGLAGGADTQYF.

This clonotype was seen a handful of times. V gene TRBV2 combines with J gene TRBJ2-4; 15 bases fit TRBD2. V was clipped by 0 bases and J by 2 bases; unmatched bases: 14. The length of the CDR3 is 22 residues. CDR1 is SNHLY and CDR2 is FYNNEI in the germline V gene. CDR3 coding DNA: TGTGCCAGCAGTGAAGCGCTTCGCATGGGACTAGCGGGGGGACACCCCAAAAACATTCAGTACTTC. This sequence encodes CASSEALRMGLAGGHPKNIQYF.

The CDR3 reads CASSPLIDHDSEQYF. CDR3 coding DNA: TGTGCCAGCAGCCCCCTAATCGACCATGACTCCGAGCAGTACTTC. The chain employs TRBV9 and TRBJ2-7; D call uncertain. In germline, CDR1 is SGDLS, CDR2 YYNGEE. The CDR3 length is 15 residues. The ends were cut back, 4 bases at V and 6 bases at J, with 20 bases in the middle.

This clonotype was counted between two and nine times. The chain is built from TRBV3-1 and TRBJ2-1; the D gene is possibly TRBD2 (6 bases). The CDR3 sequence is 15 residues long. The germline V gene encodes CDR1 LGHDT and CDR2 YNNKEL (reference sequence). Trimming shortened V by 4 bases and J by 5 bases, and 15 bases separated the two germline ends. The CDR3 DNA sequence: TGTGCCAGCAGCCGTGGAGGGAGGACCCACAATGAGCAGTTCTTC. This sequence encodes CASSRGGRTHNEQFF.

This clonotype has a count of ten or more. The V and J genes are TRBV5-6 and TRBJ2-1; a possible D gene is TRBD2 (5 bases). The CDR3 contains 13 residues. The V gene's germline CDR1 is SGHDT and CDR2 YYEEEE. Trimming removed 2 bases at V and 6 bases at J, with 9 bases between. Here the CDR3 DNA reads TGTGCCAGCAGCTTTGGGAGCGGCAATGAGCAGTTCTTC. Encoded protein: CASSFGSGNEQFF.

This clonotype was recorded many times. The V gene is TRBV10-2, the J gene TRBJ2-3; D is unresolved. The V end was cut by 4 bases, the J end by 3 bases, with 14 bases between. The germline V gene has CDR1 WSHSY and CDR2 SAAADI. CDR3 size: 15 residues. CDR3 sequence: CASSVGLTFTDTQYF. The CDR3 region has the DNA TGCGCCAGCAGTGTAGGGCTAACCTTTACAGATACGCAGTATTTT.

This clonotype was observed at least ten times. The chain employs TRBV4-1 and TRBJ2-1; 7 nucleotides line up with TRBD2. This CDR3 has 14 residues. V gave up 3 bases and J gave up 6 bases; unmatched junction bases: 5. Looked up from germline, CDR1 is MGHRA and CDR2 is YSYEKL. CDR3 nucleotide sequence: TGCGCCAGCAGCCATGGGGGGGGGAGCAATGAGCAGTTCTTC. Amino acid sequence: CASSHGGGSNEQFF.

This chain joins TRBV7-9 and TRBJ1-1; D is perhaps TRBD1 (5 bases). Trimming took off 4 bases at V and 0 bases at J, with 9 bases between the two ends. The germline V gene has CDR1 SEHNR and CDR2 FQNEAQ (reference sequence). This CDR3 spans 14 amino acids. CDR3 amino acids: CASSWSRVNTEAFF. The DNA for the CDR3 is TGTGCCAGCAGCTGGAGCAGGGTGAACACTGAAGCTTTCTTT.

In its sample, this clonotype was seen many times. The chain combines TRBV5-1 with TRBJ2-1; D is unresolved. This CDR3 has 14 amino acids. The V and J ends lost 0 bases and 1 base respectively, with 5 bases between them. Germline CDR1 is SGHRS and CDR2 is YFSETQ. CDR3 sequence (DNA): TGCGCCAGCAGCTTGGGGATGTCCTACAATGAGCAGTTCTTC. It is translated as CASSLGMSYNEQFF.

Note on this clonotype: Relative to the germline gene, one junction end is altered; a read error may explain this. The chain links TRBV28 to TRBJ2-3; 9 bases are shared with TRBD2. The germline V gene has CDR1 MDHEN and CDR2 SYDVKM. CDR3 length equals 11 residues. The CDR3: CASSRREGHNF. The CDR3 DNA is TGTGCCAGCAGCCGGCGGGAGGGCCACAATTTT.

This clonotype was counted a few times. The genes are TRBV18 and TRBJ2-2; D could derive from TRBD1 or TRBD2 (7 bases each). Germline assignment: CDR1 KGHSH and CDR2 LQKENI. The V gene lost 3 bases and the J gene lost 8 bases, with 16 bases spanning the gap. The CDR3 sequence is 15 residues long. DNA for the CDR3: TGTGCCAGCTCACCGGGACAGCGGGGAGAAGGGGAGCTGTTTTTT. Protein sequence: CASSPGQRGEGELFF. The complete variable domain, with remaining parts taken from reference TRBV18 and TRBJ2-2, reads NAGVMQNPRHLVRRRGQEARLRCSPMKGHSHVYWYRQLPEEGLKFMVYLQKENIIDESGMPKERFSAEFPKEGPSILRIQQVVRGDSAAYFCASSPGQRGEGELFFGEGSRLTVL.

This clonotype was recorded many times. This chain connects TRBV7-9 to TRBJ2-5; D not certain. Germline lookup yields CDR1 SEHNR and CDR2 FQNEAQ (reference sequence). This CDR3 contains 15 residues. The V end lost 3 bases, the J end lost 5 bases, and 16 bases lay between the germline ends. The CDR3 is CASSFPEYARETQYF. The CDR3 DNA is TGTGCCAGCAGCTTTCCGGAATACGCTAGGGAGACCCAGTACTTC.

This clonotype was observed at least ten times. This chain links TRBV27 with TRBJ2-7; 7 nucleotides align to TRBD1. Per the germline V gene, CDR1 is MNHEY and CDR2 is SMNVEV (reference sequence). The V and J ends lost 6 bases and 4 bases, in that order; junction bases with no gene match: 9. This CDR3 contains 14 residues. CDR3: CASSPDRDTYEQYF. The CDR3 region has the DNA TGTGCCAGCAGCCCTGACAGGGATACATACGAGCAGTACTTC.

This clonotype appeared many times. The chain links TRBV2 to TRBJ1-3; D call uncertain. V was shortened by 4 bases and J by 0 bases, with 7 bases between the two germline ends. This CDR3 spans 14 amino acids. The germline V gene encodes CDR1 SNHLY and CDR2 FYNNEI. CDR3 in DNA: TGTGCCAGCAGTGCAAGGAGCTCTGGAAACACCATATATTTT. Translated: CASSARSSGNTIYF.

This clonotype was seen more than once but under ten times. The V call is TRBV23-1, the J call TRBJ2-6; D uncertain. TRBV23-1 is labeled an ORF, and its function is uncertain. The CDR3 has 20 amino acids. The germline V and J ends were trimmed by 3 bases and 0 bases, with 21 bases remaining between them. CDR3 sequence: CASSHPADHRLNSGANVLTF. The CDR3 DNA follows: TGCGCCAGCAGTCACCCGGCTGACCACAGACTGAACTCTGGGGCCAACGTCCTGACTTTC.

There are a few counts of this clonotype. The rearrangement links TRBV5-1 to TRBJ1-6; D gene unclear. The CDR3 runs to 14 residues. Trimming removed 3 bases from V and 11 bases from J, with 15 bases in between. Germline CDR1 and CDR2: SGHRS and YFSETQ. The chain's CDR3 is CASSSDPVPAPLHF. In nucleotides, the CDR3 is TGCGCCAGCAGCTCAGACCCCGTTCCGGCACCCCTCCACTTT.

V and J are TRBV20-1 and TRBJ2-1; 7 bases are shared with TRBD2. Per the germline V gene, CDR1 is DFQATT and CDR2 is SNEGSKA (reference sequence). The CDR3 has 14 residues. With V trimmed by 5 bases and J by 7 bases, 11 bases remained unmatched. DNA of the CDR3: TGCAGTGCTTTTCGGGAGGTGGTAGGAAATGAGCAGTTCTTC. This sequence encodes CSAFREVVGNEQFF.

This chain links TRBV29-1 with TRBJ2-6; D is possibly TRBD2 (5 bases). Per the germline V gene, CDR1 is SQVTM and CDR2 is ANQGSEA. Deletions cut 8 bases from V and 1 base from J, with 18 bases between. This CDR3 is 16 amino acids long. The CDR3 DNA reads TGCAGCCCTCACTCCAATTGCGGGTCTGGGGCCAACGTCCTGACTTTC. Translating gives CSPHSNCGSGANVLTF.

This sequence joins TRBV2 and TRBJ2-7, with TRBD1 matching 7 bases. This CDR3 is built from 14 residues. Per germline, CDR1 SNHLY and CDR2 FYNNEI. V lost 7 bases and J lost 7; bases outside the gene matches: 13. The CDR3 region has the DNA TGTGCCAGCAAAGGGGACAGAAGAAGCTCGGAGCAGTACTTC. Amino acids: CASKGDRRSSEQYF.